These 5 T cell receptor beta chains were sequenced from one sample in a study of early T cells in non-severe SARS-CoV-2 infection. TCRdb re-called the 5' RACE reads with MiXCR, one entry per CDR3 protein. The sample yields around 100,000 distinct CDR3 sequences, around 16% seen once. The sequencing input was whole blood. The receptors originated from an adult who was a healthcare worker with PCR-confirmed SARS-CoV-2 infection or an uninfected control (not recorded which).

This chain uses TRBV20-1 with TRBJ2-1; D not certain. Germline CDR1 and CDR2: DFQATT and SNEGSKA (reference sequence). V gave up 4 bases and J gave up 5 bases, with 21 bases separating them. This CDR3 has 16 amino acids. The CDR3 DNA reads as TGCAGTGCTAAAGTAACCCGAGATACCGTAAACAATGAGCAGTTCTTC. Its translation is CSAKVTRDTVNNEQFF.

This clonotype has only a few counts. The gene calls are TRBV5-4 and TRBJ2-7; D unresolved. The CDR3 spans 14 residues. Germline V gene sequence: CDR1 SGHNT, CDR2 YYREEE (reference sequence). V was trimmed by 0 bases and J by 2 bases, leaving 9 bases between them. The CDR3 loop is CASSLEARPYEQYF. CDR3 coding DNA: TGTGCCAGCAGCTTGGAGGCCAGGCCCTACGAGCAGTACTTC.

This clonotype was observed a handful of times. The V gene is TRBV12-3 or TRBV12-4, the J gene TRBJ1-1; D is unresolved. The CDR3 contains 14 residues. The ends were cut back, 4 bases at V and 11 bases at J, with 20 bases in the middle. CDR3 protein: CASSSSTDPVGAFF. The CDR3, as DNA: TGTGCCAGCAGTTCCTCGACGGATCCGGTAGGGGCTTTCTTT.

The J gene is TRBJ2-7, the V gene TRBV20-1; D gene uncertain. This CDR3 region has 15 residues. V was shortened by 0 bases and J by 0 bases, with 12 bases between the two germline ends. Germline values: CDR1 DFQATT, CDR2 SNEGSKA (reference sequence). The CDR3 sequence is CSARDGSLSSYEQYF. Written as DNA, the CDR3 is TGCAGTGCTAGAGATGGGTCCTTAAGCTCCTACGAGCAGTACTTC.

This clonotype was counted only a few times. A much larger clone differs from this one at a single base, so this may be a read error. This CDR3 is CASSYNSGANVLTF. The CDR3 DNA follows: TGTGCCAGCAGTTACAACTCTGGGGCCAACGTCCTGACTTTC. The chain is built from TRBV6-2 or TRBV6-3 and TRBJ2-6; no reliable D call. From germline, CDR1 is MNHEY and CDR2 SVGEGT. CDR3 length: 14 amino acids. V dropped 2 bases and J dropped 0 bases, with 2 bases sitting between them.